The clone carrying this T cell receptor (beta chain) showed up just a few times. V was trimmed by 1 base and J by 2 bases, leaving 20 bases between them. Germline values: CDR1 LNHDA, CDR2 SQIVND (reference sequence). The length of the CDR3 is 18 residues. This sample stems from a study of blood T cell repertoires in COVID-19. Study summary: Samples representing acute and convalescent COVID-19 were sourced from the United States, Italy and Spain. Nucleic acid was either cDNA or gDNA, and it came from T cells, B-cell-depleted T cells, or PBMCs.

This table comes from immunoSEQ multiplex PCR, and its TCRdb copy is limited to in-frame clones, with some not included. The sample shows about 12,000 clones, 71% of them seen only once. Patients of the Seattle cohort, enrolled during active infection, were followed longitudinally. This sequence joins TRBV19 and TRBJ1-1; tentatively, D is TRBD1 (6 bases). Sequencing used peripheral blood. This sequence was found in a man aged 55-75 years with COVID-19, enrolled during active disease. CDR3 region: CASSIGDSGAWGNTEAFF. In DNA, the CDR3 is TGTGCCAGTAGTATAGGCGACTCAGGGGCCTGGGGAAACACTGAAGCTTTCTTT. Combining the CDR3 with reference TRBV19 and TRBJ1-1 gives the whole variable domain DGGITQSPKYLFRKEGQNVTLSCEQNLNHDAMYWYRQDPGQGLRLIYYSQIVNDFQKGDIAEGYSVSREKKESFPLTVTSAQKNPTAFYLCASSIGDSGAWGNTEAFFGQGTRLTVV.